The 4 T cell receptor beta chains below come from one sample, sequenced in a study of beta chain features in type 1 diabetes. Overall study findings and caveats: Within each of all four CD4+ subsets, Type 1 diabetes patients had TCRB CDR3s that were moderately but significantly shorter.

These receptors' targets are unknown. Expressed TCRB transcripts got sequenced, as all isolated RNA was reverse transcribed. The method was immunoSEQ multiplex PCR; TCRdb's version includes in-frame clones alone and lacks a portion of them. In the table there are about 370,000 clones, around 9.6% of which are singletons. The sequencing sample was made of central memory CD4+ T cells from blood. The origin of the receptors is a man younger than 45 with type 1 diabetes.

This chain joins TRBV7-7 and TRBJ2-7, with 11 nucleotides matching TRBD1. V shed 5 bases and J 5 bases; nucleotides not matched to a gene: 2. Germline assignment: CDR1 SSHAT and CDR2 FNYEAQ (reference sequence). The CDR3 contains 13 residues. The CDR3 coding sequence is TGTGCCAGCAGCCGGGACAGGGGGAACGAGCAGTACTTC. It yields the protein CASSRDRGNEQYF.

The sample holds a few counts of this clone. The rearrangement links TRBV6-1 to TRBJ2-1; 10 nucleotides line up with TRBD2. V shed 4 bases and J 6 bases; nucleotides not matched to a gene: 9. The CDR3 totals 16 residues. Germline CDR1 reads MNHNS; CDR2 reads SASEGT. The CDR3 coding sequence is TGTGCCAGCAGTGTGGCCACAGCGGGAGGGGTCAATGAGCAGTTCTTC. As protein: CASSVATAGGVNEQFF.

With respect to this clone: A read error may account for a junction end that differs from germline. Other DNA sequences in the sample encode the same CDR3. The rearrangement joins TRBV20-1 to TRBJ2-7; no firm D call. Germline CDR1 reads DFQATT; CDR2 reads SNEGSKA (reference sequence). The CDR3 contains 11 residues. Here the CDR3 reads CSAGDSYEQYF. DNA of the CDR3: TGCAGTGCTGGAGACTCCTACGAGCAGTACTTC.

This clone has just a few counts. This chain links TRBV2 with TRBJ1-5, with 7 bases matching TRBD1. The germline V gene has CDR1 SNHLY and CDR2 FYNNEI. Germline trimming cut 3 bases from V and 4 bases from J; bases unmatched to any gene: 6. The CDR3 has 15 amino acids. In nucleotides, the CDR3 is TGTGCCAGCAGTGATAGAGGACAGGAGAATCAGCCCCAGCATTTT. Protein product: CASSDRGQENQPQHF.